The source of this TCR beta chain is a study of glioma-infiltrating T cells. Concerning this clonotype: This beta chain turned up in a library designed for alpha chains; as an off-target read, its abundance says little.

Amplification of TCR alpha and beta CDR3 regions from RNA used iRepertoire nested multiplex PCR. TCRdb fed the multiplex PCR reads into MiXCR, producing one record per CDR3 protein. The sample includes fewer than 4,000 distinct CDR3 sequences, over 80% of them seen just once. Per the germline V gene, CDR1 is DFQATT and CDR2 is SNEGSKA (reference sequence). This CDR3 region has 12 residues. V dropped 0 bases and J dropped 13; count of bases not matched to a gene: 6. Material: glioma tissue, nonneoplastic brain tissue, or PBMCs (not recorded which). This receptor was identified in a human donor with low-grade glioma or glioblastoma, undergoing nonglioma brain surgery, or in good health (not recorded which). The chain recombines TRBV20-1 with TRBJ2-3; 8 nucleotides align to TRBD2. The CDR3 region is CSARDRAGVKYF. CDR3 bases: TGCAGTGCTAGAGATCGAGCGGGGGTGAAGTATTTT.